The 22 T cell receptor beta chains below come from one sample, sequenced in a study of OX40 agonist ivuxolimab in advanced cancers. Clones were read by immunoSEQ multiplex PCR, and TCRdb kept only the in-frame ones, dropping some. The sample has 72,000 or so clones, about nine tenths seen once. The sequences come from CD4+ or CD8+ T cells sorted from blood, collected in a trial of the OX40 agonist ivuxolimab. These TCRs come from an adult with an advanced solid tumor such as melanoma, head and neck, liver or kidney cancer.

The gene calls are TRBV11-3 and TRBJ2-2, with 14 bases lining up with TRBD2. The V gene's germline CDR1 is SGHNT and CDR2 YENEEA. The trim removed 1 base at V and 1 base at J, leaving 5 bases unmatched. The CDR3 extends over 19 amino acids. CDR3 coding DNA: TGTGCCAGCAGCTTAGCTCCGGGACTAGCGGGAGTGAACACCGGGGAGCTGTTTTTT. Translated: CASSLAPGLAGVNTGELFF.

CDR3 sequence (DNA): TGTGCCAGTAGTACAGGGTTGGAAGCTTTCTTT. It encodes CASSTGLEAFF. V and J are TRBV19 and TRBJ1-1; D may be TRBD1 (5 bases). CDR1 and CDR2 (germline): LNHDA, SQIVND (reference sequence). The V gene lost 4 bases and the J gene lost 8 bases, with 8 bases spanning the gap. The CDR3 is 11 amino acids.

The chain couples TRBV9 to TRBJ2-7; TRBD2 is a possible D gene (5 bases). Germline V lookup: CDR1 SGDLS, CDR2 YYNGEE. Deletions cut 4 bases from V and 4 bases from J, with 18 bases between. CDR3 length: 15 residues. CDR3: CASSHVASGWYEQYF. CDR3 nucleotides: TGTGCCAGCAGCCACGTGGCGTCGGGGTGGTACGAGCAGTACTTC.

The chain carries TRBV7-2 and TRBJ2-7; D is undetermined. The V gene lost 6 bases and the J gene lost 9 bases, with 15 bases spanning the gap. The CDR3 length is 12 residues. Germline loops: CDR1 SGHTA, CDR2 FQGNSA. DNA of the CDR3: TGTGCCAGCAGTTACGAGCGAGGAACGCAGTACTTC. As protein: CASSYERGTQYF.

The CDR3 DNA reads TGCGCCAGCAGCCCCCCGGCGGCCCACGGGAGGGGAAACAATGAGCAGTTCTTC. This sequence encodes CASSPPAAHGRGNNEQFF. This chain links TRBV4-1 with TRBJ2-1; the match to TRBD2 covers 8 bases. The CDR3 loop spans 18 amino acids. J lost 5 bases, V lost 4 bases, and 16 bases had no gene match. Germline V gives CDR1 MGHRA, CDR2 YSYEKL.

The chain couples TRBV19 to TRBJ2-4, with a weak D call TRBD2 (6 bases). Germline V gene data show CDR1 as LNHDA and CDR2 as SQIVND (reference sequence). The V and J ends lost 6 bases and 0 bases respectively, with 27 bases between them. The CDR3 consists of 20 residues. The CDR3 spells CASSPYLRARDAGAKNIQYF. CDR3 sequence (DNA): TGTGCCAGTAGCCCATATCTCCGCGCGCGGGACGCAGGAGCCAAAAACATTCAGTACTTC.

V is TRBV11-2 and J is TRBJ2-3; D gene uncertain. V was clipped by 0 bases and J by 4 bases, with 5 bases between them. Germline CDR1 SGHAT, CDR2 FQNNGV. This CDR3 is built from 13 residues. The CDR3 loop reads CASSLERADTQYF. As DNA, the CDR3 is TGTGCCAGCAGCTTAGAAAGGGCAGATACGCAGTATTTT.

A single count supports this clone. The genes are TRBV10-3 and TRBJ2-1; 11 bases fit TRBD2. Germline V gene sequence: CDR1 ENHRY, CDR2 SYGVKD. The CDR3 totals 15 residues. V lost 6 bases and J lost 4; bases outside the gene matches: 5. The CDR3 spells CAISTTSGSYNEQFF. In DNA form, the CDR3 reads TGTGCCATCAGCACTACTAGCGGGAGTTACAATGAGCAGTTCTTC.

The rearrangement joins TRBV10-3 to TRBJ2-2; 8 positions agree with TRBD1. Germline loops: CDR1 ENHRY, CDR2 SYGVKD. The junction had 15 bases not matched to a gene; V was cut back by 10 bases and J by 5 bases. This CDR3 is built from 16 residues. The CDR3 spells CATTAPTGGSTGELFF. CDR3 coding DNA: TGTGCCACCACCGCCCCTACAGGGGGGTCAACCGGGGAGCTGTTTTTT.

The rearrangement links TRBV6-1 to TRBJ2-5; tentative D call: TRBD1 (6 bases). In germline, CDR1 is MNHNS, CDR2 SASEGT. The V end was cut by 6 bases, the J end by 2 bases, with 13 bases between. The CDR3 loop spans 14 amino acids. This CDR3 reads CASRSRGQQETQYF. DNA for the CDR3: TGTGCCAGCAGAAGCCGAGGACAGCAAGAGACCCAGTACTTC.

This chain uses TRBV6-1 with TRBJ2-7; 8 bases are shared with TRBD2. With V trimmed by 2 bases and J by 3 bases, 9 bases remained unmatched. The CDR3 length is 16 residues. Germline values: CDR1 MNHNS, CDR2 SASEGT. The CDR3, as DNA: TGTGCCAGCAGTGAACCCCTACGCGGGAGGTTCTACGAGCAGTACTTC. Its translation is CASSEPLRGRFYEQYF.

This clone turned up a few times. The chain couples TRBV5-4 to TRBJ2-1; 8 positions agree with TRBD1. V lost 1 base and J lost 6; bases outside the gene matches: 3. This CDR3 comprises 14 residues. CDR1 and CDR2 from the germline V gene are SGHNT and YYREEE (reference sequence). CDR3 region: CASSLWQGANEQFF. The CDR3 region has the DNA TGTGCCAGCAGCTTGTGGCAGGGGGCCAATGAGCAGTTCTTC.

This chain joins TRBV7-9 and TRBJ2-7; TRBD1 matches 7 bases. The germline V gene encodes CDR1 SEHNR and CDR2 FQNEAQ (reference sequence). The CDR3 totals 17 residues. J lost 7 bases, V lost 5 bases, and 20 bases had no gene match. DNA for the CDR3: TGTGCCAGCAGCCCGGCCCCCGAGACAGGGCGAAGAGGGGAGCAGTACTTC. Its protein product is CASSPAPETGRRGEQYF.

The V and J genes are TRBV7-8 and TRBJ1-5, with a weak D call TRBD1 (6 bases). V lost 5 bases and J 8 bases, leaving 25 bases between the germline ends. This CDR3 is 17 amino acids long. The germline gives CDR1 SGHVS, CDR2 FQNEAQ. The CDR3 sequence: CASSPDFRGGLMEPQHF. CDR3 sequence (DNA): TGTGCCAGCAGCCCAGACTTTAGGGGGGGCCTAATGGAGCCCCAGCATTTT.

The V and J genes are TRBV18 and TRBJ2-2; the match to TRBD1 covers 8 bases. The CDR3 runs to 19 residues. J gave up 4 bases and V 2 bases, and 15 bases lay outside the gene matches. The germline V gene has CDR1 KGHSH and CDR2 LQKENI. CDR3 bases: TGTGCCAGCTCACCATCAGCACCCCGACGGACAGGGAGCACCGGGGAGCTGTTTTTT. Residues: CASSPSAPRRTGSTGELFF.

The chain carries TRBV28 and TRBJ2-2; D is perhaps TRBD1 (6 bases). The CDR3 totals 15 residues. Between the trimmed V and J ends, which lost 9 bases and 4 bases, there was a span of 18 bases. CDR1 is MDHEN and CDR2 is SYDVKM in the germline V gene. CDR3 amino acids: CASLDPGHPTGELFF. In DNA form, the CDR3 reads TGTGCCAGTTTAGATCCGGGACATCCCACCGGGGAGCTGTTTTTT.

The V and J genes are TRBV29-1 and TRBJ2-3; no reliable D call. Germline V gene lookup returns CDR1 SQVTM and CDR2 ANQGSEA. Trimming stripped 3 bases from V and 1 base from J, with 5 bases between. The CDR3 consists of 12 residues. The CDR3 sequence: CSVDRGTDTQYF. The CDR3 DNA follows: TGCAGCGTTGATAGGGGCACAGATACGCAGTATTTT.

The chain uses TRBV4-1 and TRBJ2-1; D may be TRBD2 (6 bases). Germline-derived CDR1 and CDR2 are MGHRA and YSYEKL. The CDR3 totals 13 residues. V dropped 4 bases and J dropped 6 bases, with 10 bases sitting between them. The CDR3 sequence is CASSLLGGNEQFF. Here the CDR3 DNA reads TGCGCCAGCAGCCTTTTGGGGGGCAATGAGCAGTTCTTC.

The V and J genes are TRBV19 and TRBJ1-5; the D gene is possibly TRBD1 (6 bases). This CDR3 has 13 residues. Per germline, CDR1 LNHDA and CDR2 SQIVND (reference sequence). The ends were cut back, 10 bases at V and 9 bases at J, with 19 bases in the middle. The CDR3 DNA reads TGTGCCACCAGCTCCACGGTAGGGGGGCCCCAGCATTTT. Its protein is CATSSTVGGPQHF. Full variable domain (remainder filled in from reference TRBV19 and TRBJ1-5): DGGITQSPKYLFRKEGQNVTLSCEQNLNHDAMYWYRQDPGQGLRLIYYSQIVNDFQKGDIAEGYSVSREKKESFPLTVTSAQKNPTAFYLCATSSTVGGPQHFGDGTRLSIL.

The chain links TRBV2 to TRBJ2-7; D remains ambiguous. Germline V gene sequence: CDR1 SNHLY, CDR2 FYNNEI. V lost 9 bases to trimming and J lost 5 bases, with 14 bases between them. The CDR3 covers 12 residues. CDR3 in amino acids: CASGRIFDEQYF. For the CDR3, the DNA is TGTGCCAGTGGCAGGATTTTCGACGAGCAGTACTTC.

This chain connects TRBV4-1 to TRBJ2-3; D gene unclear. Trimming cost V 4 bases and J 2 bases, with 10 bases left between them. Germline CDR1 is MGHRA and CDR2 is YSYEKL. The length of the CDR3 is 14 residues. CDR3 residues: CASSPTTVTDTQYF. CDR3 bases: TGCGCCAGCAGCCCTACTACAGTCACAGATACGCAGTATTTT.

The V call is TRBV28, the J call TRBJ2-3, with unresolved D. With 6 bases removed from V and 5 bases from J, the gap between germline ends came to 6 bases. Germline lookup yields CDR1 MDHEN and CDR2 SYDVKM. The CDR3 is made up of 11 amino acids. The CDR3 reads CASREQDTQYF. The CDR3 coding sequence is TGTGCCAGCAGAGAGCAAGATACGCAGTATTTT.